The 27 T cell receptor beta chains reported below all come from one sample, sequenced in a study of shared clonotypes between healthy human individuals. Using immunoSEQ multiplex PCR, the repertoire was profiled, and TCRdb retains in-frame clones only, with some absent. Among roughly 2 million clones, approximately 94% were seen once, and the ten largest hold about 1.1%. Only CD45RO-negative cells positively selected for CCR7 counted as naive CD8 cells, so terminally differentiated effector memory CD45RA+ cells were excluded. The source material was naive CD8+ T cells sorted from blood. The source is a man younger than 35 in good health.

A word on this clone: The same CDR3 is also encoded by other DNA sequences in this sample. The chain joins TRBV9 to TRBJ2-7; maybe TRBD2 (7 bases). V was cut by 0 bases and J by 6 bases, with 13 bases left in between. Germline V CDR1 and CDR2: SGDLS, YYNGEE. The length of the CDR3 is 14 residues. As DNA, the CDR3 is TGTGCCAGCAGCGTAGCGGGGGGCAAGGGCGAGCAGTACTTC. Protein sequence: CASSVAGGKGEQYF.

This clone was recorded only once. This chain joins TRBV28 and TRBJ2-6; TRBD2 might be the D (6 bases). The CDR3 loop spans 17 amino acids. Germline CDR1 and CDR2: MDHEN and SYDVKM. Trimming pared 6 bases from V and 2 bases from J, leaving 17 bases between. In DNA, the CDR3 is TGTGCCAGCAGCCAGGAGGGACTTCTGGCTGGGGCCAACGTCCTGACTTTC. Translation: CASSQEGLLAGANVLTF.

This clone has just one count. The V call is TRBV6-5, the J call TRBJ1-3; the D gene is possibly TRBD1 (6 bases). V dropped 6 bases and J dropped 4 bases, with 13 bases sitting between them. CDR3 length equals 14 residues. Germline CDR1 and CDR2: MNHEY and SVGAGI. The CDR3 nucleotides read TGTGCCAGCAGCCCTACAGGGATGGGAAACACCATATATTTT. Protein sequence: CASSPTGMGNTIYF.

CDR3 nucleotides: TGTGCCAGCAGTTACTCGATGGGGGGCAATGAGCAGTTCTTC. This sequence encodes CASSYSMGGNEQFF. J is TRBJ2-1 and V is TRBV6-5; D is perhaps TRBD2 (6 bases). The CDR3 covers 14 residues. V was shortened by 0 bases and J by 6 bases, with 9 bases between the two germline ends. Germline-derived CDR1 and CDR2 are MNHEY and SVGAGI.

The chain joins TRBV5-1 to TRBJ2-1, with D perhaps matching TRBD2 (5 bases). CDR1 and CDR2 from the germline V gene are SGHRS and YFSETQ. The CDR3 has 14 residues. V shed 5 bases and J shed 0 bases, with 9 bases lying between them. CDR3 sequence reads: CASSPEVSYNEQFF. CDR3 sequence (DNA): TGCGCCAGCAGTCCGGAGGTCTCCTACAATGAGCAGTTCTTC. The full variable domain, in which reference TRBV5-1 and TRBJ2-1 provide the parts outside the CDR3, is KAGVTQTPRYLIKTRGQQVTLSCSPISGHRSVSWYQQTPGQGLQFLFEYFSETQRNKGNFPGRFSGRQFSNSRSEMNVSTLELGDSALYLCASSPEVSYNEQFFGPGTRLTVL.

The chain has TRBV5-3 and TRBJ2-1, with 7 bases lining up with TRBD2. TRBV5-3 is an ORF, and what it does is uncertain. This CDR3 region has 17 residues. Trimming took 8 bases from V and 8 from J; bases not matched to a gene: 22. The CDR3 DNA follows: TGTGCCAGGACCGGAGGAGGTATCAAGCGGGGATTGTATGAGCAGTTCTTC. Translating it yields CARTGGGIKRGLYEQFF.

This chain uses TRBV7-9 with TRBJ2-7; TRBD1 aligns across 10 bases. The V and J ends lost 8 bases and 5 bases, in that order; junction bases with no gene match: 3. Germline assignment: CDR1 SEHNR and CDR2 FQNEAQ (reference sequence). CDR3 length: 12 amino acids. CDR3 sequence: CASDRGPNEQYF. CDR3 bases: TGTGCCAGCGACAGGGGGCCCAACGAGCAGTACTTC.

The chain links TRBV10-1 to TRBJ2-3; tentative D call: TRBD1 (6 bases). The CDR3 length is 15 residues. With 4 bases removed from V and 2 bases from J, the gap between germline ends came to 13 bases. In germline, CDR1 is WNHNN, CDR2 SYGVQD (reference sequence). The CDR3 DNA sequence: TGCGCCAGCAGTGGCCCGGACAGAAACACAGATACGCAGTATTTT. Its translation: CASSGPDRNTDTQYF.

CDR3 in DNA: TGTGCCAGCAGCTTGGTGACAGGGACCACAGATACGCAGTATTTT. Its protein is CASSLVTGTTDTQYF. J is TRBJ2-3 and V is TRBV11-1; 7 positions match TRBD1. V was clipped by 3 bases and J by 2 bases; unmatched bases: 5. Germline CDR1 reads SGHAT; CDR2 reads FQDESV (reference sequence). The CDR3 is made up of 15 amino acids.

J is TRBJ2-3 and V is TRBV7-9; 15 nucleotides line up with TRBD2. Per germline, CDR1 SEHNR and CDR2 FQNEAQ (reference sequence). There are 18 residues in the CDR3. V was pared by 6 bases and J by 3 bases, with 10 bases of the junction left unmatched. The CDR3 loop reads CASSSPLGTSGRTDTQYF. CDR3 bases: TGTGCCAGCAGTTCCCCTTTAGGGACTAGCGGGAGGACAGATACGCAGTATTTT.

This CDR3 reads CASTTQVGWAGNTIYF. CDR3 nucleotides: TGTGCCAGCACCACGCAAGTGGGATGGGCTGGAAACACCATATATTTT. The V and J genes are TRBV28 and TRBJ1-3; D is unresolved. The germline V gene encodes CDR1 MDHEN and CDR2 SYDVKM. With 7 bases removed from V and 2 bases from J, the gap between germline ends came to 18 bases. The CDR3 is 16 residues long. Together with reference TRBV28 and TRBJ1-3, the CDR3 gives the full variable domain: DVKVTQSSRYLVKRTGEKVFLECVQDMDHENMFWYRQDPGLGLRLIYFSYDVKMKEKGDIPEGYSVSREKKERFSLILESASTNQTSMYLCASTTQVGWAGNTIYFGEGSWLTVV.

The gene calls are TRBV4-1 and TRBJ2-7; 10 bases are shared with TRBD2. The germline CDR1 and CDR2 sequences are MGHRA and YSYEKL. The CDR3 runs 15 residues. V shed 3 bases, J shed 1 base, and the junction held 3 bases outside the gene matches. Here the CDR3 DNA reads TGCGCCAGCAGCCATCTAGCGGGAGCGTCCTACGAGCAGTACTTC. This sequence encodes CASSHLAGASYEQYF.

To note about this clone: Other DNA sequences in the same sample also yield this CDR3. The rearrangement uses TRBV28 and TRBJ2-7; 8 bases map to TRBD2. J was trimmed by 2 bases and V by 2 bases; bases with no gene match: 2. In germline, CDR1 is MDHEN, CDR2 SYDVKM. This CDR3 has 14 residues. Here the CDR3 reads CASSLPGLAYEQYF. The DNA of the CDR3 is TGTGCCAGCAGTTTACCGGGACTAGCCTACGAGCAGTACTTC.

This clone appeared once. The gene calls are TRBV25-1 and TRBJ2-7; TRBD1 agrees at 7 bases. Trimming cost V 7 bases and J 4 bases; bases outside gene matches: 4. From germline, CDR1 is MGHDK and CDR2 SYGVNS. The CDR3 consists of 12 residues. In DNA, the CDR3 is TGTGCCAGCAACGCAGGGGGATACGAGCAGTACTTC. Translating it yields CASNAGGYEQYF.

Worth noting for this clone: This sample also contains other DNA sequences that code for the same CDR3. The J gene is TRBJ2-1, the V gene TRBV9, with TRBD2 identical over 8 bases. V lost 0 bases, J lost 3 bases, and 2 bases stayed unmatched. Germline V lookup: CDR1 SGDLS, CDR2 YYNGEE. CDR3 length: 15 amino acids. The CDR3 protein is CASSVAGGVYNEQFF. The CDR3 coding sequence is TGTGCCAGCAGCGTAGCGGGAGGGGTCTACAATGAGCAGTTCTTC.

The rearrangement joins TRBV29-1 to TRBJ2-7; D possibly corresponds to TRBD2 (5 bases). The V gene's germline CDR1 is SQVTM and CDR2 ANQGSEA. The V gene lost 4 bases and the J gene lost 6 bases, with 13 bases spanning the gap. This CDR3 is 12 amino acids long. CDR3 in DNA: TGCAGCGTTGTTTTTGAGGGCGCCGAGCAGTACTTC. Translating gives CSVVFEGAEQYF.

The chain uses TRBV19 and TRBJ2-7, with TRBD2 as a possible D gene (6 bases). The CDR3 has 14 residues. The germline CDR1 and CDR2 sequences are LNHDA and SQIVND (reference sequence). Between the trimmed V and J ends, which lost 4 bases and 3 bases, there was a span of 13 bases. This chain's CDR3 is CASSRSSVFYEQYF. In nucleotides, the CDR3 is TGTGCCAGTAGTAGGTCTAGCGTTTTCTACGAGCAGTACTTC.

The chain carries TRBV5-4 and TRBJ2-5; weak D call: TRBD1 (6 bases). The germline gives CDR1 SGHNT, CDR2 YYREEE (reference sequence). The V end was cut by 5 bases, the J end by 4 bases, with 12 bases between. This CDR3 comprises 13 residues. The CDR3: CASRQGISETQYF. CDR3 coding DNA: TGTGCCAGCAGGCAGGGGATTTCAGAGACCCAGTACTTC.

V is TRBV9 and J is TRBJ2-1; perhaps TRBD1 as D (5 bases). Germline V gives CDR1 SGDLS, CDR2 YYNGEE. The ends were cut back, 0 bases at V and 5 bases at J, with 15 bases in the middle. The CDR3 length is 16 residues. The CDR3 nucleotides read TGTGCCAGCAGCGTAGCTGTGGGTCTAGGGGACAATGAGCAGTTCTTC. It yields the protein CASSVAVGLGDNEQFF.

The rearrangement joins TRBV7-8 to TRBJ2-5; 7 bases align to TRBD2. CDR3 length: 18 amino acids. V trimming: 2 bases; J trimming: 5 bases; junction bases outside the gene matches: 17. CDR1 and CDR2 from the germline V gene are SGHVS and FQNEAQ. The CDR3 loop reads CASSLSLGWLAEGETQYF. The DNA for the CDR3 is TGTGCCAGCAGCTTAAGCTTAGGGTGGCTAGCGGAGGGGGAGACCCAGTACTTC.

The rearrangement links TRBV11-1 to TRBJ2-7; 7 bases fit TRBD2. The CDR3 totals 14 residues. Trimming cost V 2 bases and J 7 bases; bases outside gene matches: 8. In germline, CDR1 is SGHAT, CDR2 FQDESV (reference sequence). The CDR3 loop reads CASSLLRSGGEQYF. The CDR3 coding sequence is TGTGCCAGCAGCTTATTACGCTCGGGGGGTGAGCAGTACTTC.

V and J are TRBV7-9 and TRBJ1-1; TRBD1 agrees at 8 bases. The germline gives CDR1 SEHNR, CDR2 FQNEAQ (reference sequence). V lost 11 bases and J lost 0; bases outside the gene matches: 5. This CDR3 contains 13 residues. CDR3 bases: TGTGCCGCCGCGGGACAGGTGAACACTGAAGCTTTCTTT. Protein sequence: CAAAGQVNTEAFF.

This chain connects TRBV11-2 to TRBJ2-7; D uncertain. The CDR3 covers 14 residues. The ends were cut back, 5 bases at V and 0 bases at J, with 11 bases in the middle. Germline CDR1 is SGHAT and CDR2 is FQNNGV. This CDR3 reads CASSPRTRSYEQYF. CDR3 sequence (DNA): TGTGCCAGCAGCCCCAGAACTCGCTCCTACGAGCAGTACTTC.

This chain joins TRBV6-6 and TRBJ1-1, with 8 bases aligning to TRBD1. Germline-derived CDR1 and CDR2 are MNHNY and SVGAGI (reference sequence). The CDR3 sequence is 14 residues long. V dropped 6 bases and J dropped 2; count of bases not matched to a gene: 5. CDR3 residues: CASRLTGANTEAFF. The CDR3 DNA sequence: TGTGCCAGCAGGCTGACAGGGGCTAACACTGAAGCTTTCTTT.

This clone is a singleton in its sample. The chain recombines TRBV4-1 with TRBJ2-5, with D perhaps matching TRBD1 (5 bases). The CDR3 totals 14 residues. Germline V gene lookup returns CDR1 MGHRA and CDR2 YSYEKL. V shed 1 base and J shed 4 bases, with 10 bases lying between them. The CDR3, as DNA: TGCGCCAGCAGCCAAGCTGACAGAGGAGAGACCCAGTACTTC. Translated: CASSQADRGETQYF.

This rearrangement joins TRBV30 to TRBJ2-5; the D is unclear. With 2 bases removed from V and 2 bases from J, the gap between germline ends came to 6 bases. The CDR3 loop spans 12 amino acids. Germline V CDR1 and CDR2: GTSNPN, SVGIG (reference sequence). This CDR3 reads CAWSQDQETQYF. The CDR3 nucleotides read TGTGCCTGGAGTCAGGATCAAGAGACCCAGTACTTC.

This chain connects TRBV6-1 to TRBJ2-7; weak D call: TRBD2 (6 bases). Trimming stripped 6 bases from V and 3 bases from J, with 18 bases between. This CDR3 contains 15 residues. From germline, CDR1 is MNHNS and CDR2 SASEGT. CDR3 in DNA: TGTGCCAGCAGGGAACCCAGTAGCGGCCTCTACGAGCAGTACTTC. Amino acid sequence: CASREPSSGLYEQYF.